This is a list of T cell receptor beta chains from one sample in a study of T cells in Graves' hyperthyroidism and ophthalmopathy. Via MiXCR, TCRdb re-called the multiplex PCR reads, giving one row per CDR3 protein. The sample lists over 300,000 distinct CDR3 sequences, 12% to 15% occurring once. Input material: blood. The receptors come from a woman between 40 and 55 years old with Graves' ophthalmopathy. CDR3s include the opening cysteine and the closing phenylalanine or tryptophan. D genes are given only for firm matches. A clone size is listed for some rows: how often the clone was seen (once, few, many), or a class if it is expanded.

J	size	V	D	CDR3	DNA
TRBJ2-7	many	TRBV6-5	-	CASSYSGDEQYF	TGTGCCAGCAGTTACTCGGGGGACGAGCAGTACTTC
TRBJ2-5	-	TRBV4-1	-	CASSQEGRGKTQYF	TGCGCCAGCAGCCAAGAGGGGCGTGGGAAGACCCAGTACTTC
TRBJ1-2	many	TRBV24-1	TRBD1	CATSDPYQAGQGRDGYTF	TGTGCCACCAGTGACCCATACCAAGCCGGACAGGGGCGAGATGGCTACACCTTC
TRBJ2-7	-	TRBV30	-	CAWMGQGRYEQYF	TGTGCCTGGATGGGCCAGGGGAGGTACGAGCAGTACTTC
TRBJ1-3	many	TRBV7-9	TRBD1	CASSRGQGATSGNTIYF	TGTGCCAGCAGCCGGGGGCAGGGGGCGACCTCTGGAAACACCATATATTTT
TRBJ2-1	many	TRBV20-1	TRBD2	CSANPKSTSGSAYNEQFF	TGCAGTGCTAACCCAAAATCGACTAGCGGGAGTGCCTACAATGAGCAGTTCTTC
TRBJ1-2	many	TRBV12-3/TRBV12-4	-	CASRSGVGRFDYGYTF	TGTGCCAGCAGGTCAGGCGTAGGGAGGTTTGACTATGGCTACACCTTC
TRBJ2-7	-	TRBV20-1	TRBD1	CSALDRRTEQYF	TGCAGTGCCCTGGACAGGCGGACCGAGCAGTACTTC
TRBJ2-7	many	TRBV20-1	TRBD2	CSASVAGGPNEQYF	TGCAGTGCTAGTGTAGCGGGAGGGCCGAACGAGCAGTACTTC
TRBJ2-1	many	TRBV20-1	-	CSAREGGTYNEQFF	TGCAGTGCTAGAGAGGGGGGCACCTACAATGAGCAGTTCTTC
TRBJ2-1	-	TRBV4-1	-	CASSQPGDKQFF	TGCGCCAGCAGCCAACCCGGGGACAAGCAGTTCTTC
TRBJ1-1	many	TRBV10-3	-	CAISETGLNTEAFF	TGTGCCATCAGTGAGACAGGCTTGAACACTGAAGCTTTCTTT
TRBJ1-3	-	TRBV18	-	CASSHYRDGNSGNTIYF	TGTGCCAGCTCACATTACCGTGACGGAAACTCTGGAAACACCATATATTTT
TRBJ2-7	many	TRBV7-9	TRBD2	CASSPPLAGVPYEQYF	TGTGCCAGCAGCCCACCACTAGCGGGAGTCCCCTACGAGCAGTACTTC
TRBJ2-7	-	TRBV6-2/TRBV6-3	-	CASSYSRTSVEQYF	TGTGCCAGCAGTTACTCCCGCACTTCAGTCGAGCAGTACTTC
TRBJ2-7	many	TRBV10-3	TRBD2	CAIGRGEQYF	TGTGCCATCGGGAGGGGCGAGCAGTACTTC
TRBJ2-7	many	TRBV2	-	CASSEVASAYEQYF	TGTGCCAGCAGTGAAGTGGCTAGCGCTTACGAGCAGTACTTC
TRBJ2-1	few	TRBV30	-	CAWSVQSYYEQFF	TGTGCCTGGAGTGTACAGAGCTATTATGAGCAGTTCTTC
TRBJ2-1	many	TRBV28	TRBD2	CASSKGLAGYHEQFF	TGTGCCAGCAGCAAGGGCCTAGCGGGTTACCATGAGCAGTTCTTC
TRBJ1-3	once	TRBV4-1	-	CASSQESLAANTIYF	TGCGCCAGCAGCCAAGAATCCCTTGCTGCGAACACCATATATTTT
TRBJ2-7	many	TRBV11-2	TRBD1	CASSSLRWTGNYEQYF	TGTGCCAGCAGCTCTCTCAGGTGGACAGGGAACTACGAGCAGTACTTC
TRBJ2-2	-	TRBV3-1	-	CASSQDSGRGGTGELFF	TGTGCCAGCAGCCAAGACTCGGGCAGGGGAGGAACCGGGGAGCTGTTTTTT
TRBJ2-7	many	TRBV25-1	TRBD1	CASSAQRDREGYEQYF	TGTGCCAGCAGTGCCCAGCGGGACAGGGAGGGTTACGAGCAGTACTTC
TRBJ1-1	few	TRBV11-2	-	CASSFQGGTSDTEAFF	TGTGCCAGCAGCTTTCAAGGGGGGACTTCGGACACTGAAGCTTTCTTT
TRBJ2-5	-	TRBV6-1	TRBD1	CASRPGQVGLRQETQYF	TGTGCCAGCAGGCCGGGACAGGTGGGACTCAGGCAAGAGACCCAGTACTTC
TRBJ2-1	many	TRBV5-8	-	CASSLAAIDNEQFF	TGTGCCAGCAGCTTGGCCGCAATCGACAATGAGCAGTTCTTC
TRBJ2-3	many	TRBV7-2	-	CASNLVLTDTQYF	TGTGCCAGCAACTTGGTTCTCACAGATACGCAGTATTTT
TRBJ2-1	-	TRBV18	TRBD2	CASSPAGLAGQYNEQFF	TGTGCCAGCTCACCAGCGGGACTAGCGGGACAATACAATGAGCAGTTCTTC
TRBJ1-1	many	TRBV19	-	CASTPPGNMNTEAFF	TGTGCCAGTACCCCCCCCGGAAACATGAACACTGAAGCTTTCTTT
TRBJ2-7	many	TRBV7-9	-	CASSLPPDEQYF	TGTGCCAGCAGCTTGCCTCCGGACGAGCAGTACTTC
TRBJ2-5	-	TRBV5-1	-	CASSLVVGSQETQYF	TGCGCCAGCAGCTTGGTTGTGGGGTCCCAAGAGACCCAGTACTTC
TRBJ1-1	many	TRBV15	-	CATSSLTLNTEAFF	TGTGCCACCAGCAGCCTAACATTGAACACTGAAGCTTTCTTT
TRBJ2-6	-	TRBV30	-	CAWSWSGANVLTF	TGTGCCTGGAGTTGGAGTGGGGCCAACGTCCTGACTTTC
TRBJ1-1	-	TRBV2	TRBD1	CASSDGTGTEAFF	TGTGCCAGCAGTGACGGGACAGGCACTGAAGCTTTCTTT
TRBJ1-1	-	TRBV7-2	-	CASSLVGAGNTEAFF	TGTGCCAGCAGCTTAGTGGGGGCGGGGAACACTGAAGCTTTCTTT
TRBJ2-7	-	TRBV9	-	CASSVRGGHNSEQYF	TGTGCCAGCAGCGTACGGGGCGGGCACAATTCCGAGCAGTACTTC
TRBJ2-1	-	TRBV28	TRBD2	CASSGVLAGGLGYNEQFF	TGTGCCAGCAGCGGGGTGCTAGCGGGGGGGCTTGGCTACAATGAGCAGTTCTTC
TRBJ2-2	-	TRBV3-1	-	CASSQGDYSGELFF	TGTGCCAGCAGCCAAGGAGACTACTCCGGGGAGCTGTTTTTT
TRBJ1-3	-	TRBV27	-	CASSEYWSSGNTIYF	TGTGCCAGCAGTGAATACTGGAGCTCTGGAAACACCATATATTTT
TRBJ2-1	many	TRBV29-1	-	CSVARGAPNEQFF	TGCAGCGTGGCCCGAGGAGCGCCCAATGAGCAGTTCTTC
TRBJ1-2	few	TRBV3-1	-	CASSQEFQAVTF	TGTGCCAGCAGCCAAGAATTTCAGGCGGTCACCTTC
TRBJ2-5	many	TRBV6-1	TRBD1	CASSGGIQGARETQYF	TGTGCCAGCAGTGGGGGAATTCAGGGGGCTCGAGAGACCCAGTACTTC
TRBJ1-2	many	TRBV27	-	CASSPIPDILHPYGYTF	TGTGCCAGCAGTCCAATTCCCGACATCCTCCACCCTTATGGCTACACCTTC
TRBJ2-7	few	TRBV11-1	-	CASSLGTGDTLKPYEQYF	TGTGCCAGCAGCTTAGGAACCGGCGACACTCTTAAACCCTACGAGCAGTACTTC
TRBJ2-5	many	TRBV6-1	-	CASSTSFRTVETQYF	TGTGCCAGCAGTACCTCCTTCCGGACAGTTGAGACCCAGTACTTC
TRBJ2-1	many	TRBV10-2	TRBD1	CASSGTGDYNEQFF	TGCGCCAGCAGTGGGACAGGGGACTACAATGAGCAGTTCTTC
TRBJ2-5	many	TRBV15	-	CATSRPGGQALGTQYF	TGTGCCACCAGCAGACCGGGCGGTCAGGCCCTAGGGACCCAGTACTTC
TRBJ2-3	many	TRBV2	-	CASMNSGTSTDTQYF	TGTGCCAGCATGAACTCCGGGACCAGCACAGATACGCAGTATTTT
TRBJ2-1	few	TRBV5-1	-	CASSFLPPGGSSNEQFF	TGCGCCAGCAGCTTCCTACCCCCCGGGGGATCTTCCAATGAGCAGTTCTTC
TRBJ1-3	once	TRBV18	-	CASSPDYSGNTIYF	TGTGCCAGCTCACCAGATTACTCTGGAAACACCATATATTTT
TRBJ1-2	once	TRBV7-9	-	CASSLSTGGVHGYTF	TGTGCCAGCAGCTTATCCACAGGCGGGGTCCATGGCTACACCTTC
TRBJ1-2	-	TRBV19	-	CASSSDLNYGYTF	TGTGCCAGTAGTAGTGATCTAAACTATGGCTACACCTTC
TRBJ2-7	few	TRBV7-9	-	CASSPRTTYEQYF	TGTGCCAGCAGCCCGCGGACAACCTACGAGCAGTACTTC
TRBJ2-5	few	TRBV29-1	-	CSVVVETQYF	TGCAGCGTTGTTGTGGAGACCCAGTACTTC
TRBJ1-2	many	TRBV24-1	TRBD1	CATSDPDRDDGYTF	TGTGCCACCAGTGACCCAGACAGGGACGATGGCTACACCTTC
TRBJ1-3	many	TRBV28	-	CASRPGTGSGNTIYF	TGTGCCAGCAGGCCTGGGACGGGCTCTGGAAACACCATATATTTT
TRBJ2-7	-	TRBV30	-	CAWKARISSYEQYF	TGTGCCTGGAAAGCCAGGATCAGCTCCTACGAGCAGTACTTC